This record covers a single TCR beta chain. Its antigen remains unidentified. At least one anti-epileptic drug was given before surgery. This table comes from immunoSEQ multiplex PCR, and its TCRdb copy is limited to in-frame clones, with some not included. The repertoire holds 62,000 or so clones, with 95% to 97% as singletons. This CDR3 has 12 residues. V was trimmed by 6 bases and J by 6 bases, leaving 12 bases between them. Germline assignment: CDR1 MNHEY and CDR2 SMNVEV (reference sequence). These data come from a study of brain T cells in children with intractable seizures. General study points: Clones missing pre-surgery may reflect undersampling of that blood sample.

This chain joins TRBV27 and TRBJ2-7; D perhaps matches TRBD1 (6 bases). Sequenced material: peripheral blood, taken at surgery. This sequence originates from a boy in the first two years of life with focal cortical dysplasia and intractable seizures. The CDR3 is CASSTTGLEQYF. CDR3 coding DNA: TGTGCCAGCAGCACCACAGGGCTCGAGCAGTACTTC.